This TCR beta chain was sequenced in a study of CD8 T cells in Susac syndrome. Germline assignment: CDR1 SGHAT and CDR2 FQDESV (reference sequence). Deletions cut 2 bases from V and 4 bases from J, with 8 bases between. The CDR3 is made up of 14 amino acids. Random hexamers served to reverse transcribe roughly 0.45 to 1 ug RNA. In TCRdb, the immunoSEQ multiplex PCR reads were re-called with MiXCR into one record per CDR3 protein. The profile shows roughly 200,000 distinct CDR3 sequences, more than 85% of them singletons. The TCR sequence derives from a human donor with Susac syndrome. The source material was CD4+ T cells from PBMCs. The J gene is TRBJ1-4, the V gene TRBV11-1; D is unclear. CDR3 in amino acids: CASSLSEINEKLFF. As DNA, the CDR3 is TGTGCCAGCAGCTTATCTGAGATTAATGAAAAACTGTTTTTT.